One T cell receptor beta chain is described in this entry. This specimen belongs to a study of blood T cell repertoires in COVID-19. At the level of the study: COVID-19 samples collected from the United States, Italy and Spain covered acute and convalescent phases. The analysed material was cDNA or gDNA that came from T cells, B-cell-depleted T cells, or PBMCs.

The protocol was immunoSEQ multiplex PCR, while the TCRdb copy is restricted to in-frame clones and leaves out a portion. Of some 410,000 clones in the sample, roughly 90% were seen once. The study assigned cohorts using participant-reported clinical history. The CDR3 consists of 16 residues. In germline, CDR1 is SGHRS, CDR2 YFSETQ. The junction had 3 bases not matched to a gene; V was cut back by 3 bases and J by 0 bases. The rearrangement links TRBV5-1 to TRBJ2-3; 11 bases match TRBD2. The receptor was isolated from a woman in her thirties with acute COVID-19. The sequencing input was PBMCs or T cells enriched from blood (not recorded which). CDR3 sequence reads: CASSSGLAGSTDTQYF. The CDR3 DNA sequence: TGCGCCAGCAGCTCCGGACTAGCGGGTAGCACAGATACGCAGTATTTT.